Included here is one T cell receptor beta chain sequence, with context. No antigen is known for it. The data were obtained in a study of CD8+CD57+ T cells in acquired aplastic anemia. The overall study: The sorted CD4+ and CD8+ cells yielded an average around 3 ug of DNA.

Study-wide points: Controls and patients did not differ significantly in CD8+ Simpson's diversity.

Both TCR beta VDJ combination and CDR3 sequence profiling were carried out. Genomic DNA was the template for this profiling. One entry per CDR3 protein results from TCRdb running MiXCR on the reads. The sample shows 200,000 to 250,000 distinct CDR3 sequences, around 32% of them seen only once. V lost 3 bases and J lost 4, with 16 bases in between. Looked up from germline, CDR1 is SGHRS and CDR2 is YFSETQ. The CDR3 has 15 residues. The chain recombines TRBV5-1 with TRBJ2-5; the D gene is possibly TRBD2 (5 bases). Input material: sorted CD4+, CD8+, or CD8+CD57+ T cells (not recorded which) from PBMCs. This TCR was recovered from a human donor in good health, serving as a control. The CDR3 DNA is TGCGCCAGCAGCTCGAATAGCCCGGCGGGAGAGACCCAGTACTTC. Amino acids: CASSSNSPAGETQYF.